This TCR beta chain derives from a study of shared clonotypes between healthy human individuals. The naive CD8 subset, CD45RO-negative cells positively selected for CCR7, excluded terminally differentiated effector memory CD45RA+ cells. V shed 2 bases and J shed 5 bases, with 9 bases lying between them. Germline V gene lookup returns CDR1 SGHVS and CDR2 FQNEAQ. The CDR3 loop spans 13 amino acids. Some clones are missing from TCRdb's copy, which holds only in-frame ones; the method was immunoSEQ multiplex PCR. Among roughly 570,000 clones listed, about 98% were seen once. The TCR comes from a man aged 25-45 years in good health. V gene TRBV7-8 combines with J gene TRBJ2-5; no firm D call. The specimen sequenced was naive CD8+ T cells sorted from blood. In nucleotides, the CDR3 is TGTGCCAGCAGCTTAACGCTGCCGGAGACCCAGTACTTC. It encodes CASSLTLPETQYF.